The T cell receptor beta chain described here comes from a study of CD8 T cells in ankylosing spondylitis (dated 2017 in TCRdb). Some background on the complete study: To find TCR variants linked to disease, the study profiled T cell receptor beta repertoires in ankylosing spondylitis patients and healthy donors. The full study cohort was made up of 25 to 30 ankylosing spondylitis patients and about a hundred healthy donors. Peripheral blood was sampled, and synovial fluid was additionally collected from ankylosing spondylitis patients.

Sequencing used an Illumina HiSeq 2500. Quantitative 5'-RACE with molecular barcodes was used to prepare TCR beta libraries. The original methods were these. A new computational method, built on a probabilistic model of VDJ rearrangement, was used to identify disease-linked TCR variants. TCRdb reworked the public reads: Q25 trimming with fastp, MiXCR clone assembly, productive beta chains retained. Every distinct CDR3 protein forms one entry, paired with its most common genes and DNA. It is TCRdb's table, rather than the study itself, that gives the V and J calls and clone size. In all, the sample holds fewer than 250,000 distinct CDR3 sequences, and about 30% of those were seen once. Roughly 4.2% of the sample lies in the top ten. To note about this clonotype: The specificity of this receptor is unknown. No much larger clone exists at a distance of one base, and base qualities are not known.

The paper's findings and limits, for the study overall: Significant enrichment of the disease-linked clones was reported in matched synovial fluid samples from ankylosing spondylitis patients. In peripheral blood, the disease-linked clones were found at relatively low frequencies and had a CD8+ phenotype. Blood from ankylosing spondylitis patients appeared to be characterized by a TCR beta motif composed of about 8 highly homologous amino acid variants. Some of the motif variants had been reported before in the synovial fluid and blood of reactive arthritis patients, a finding that suggests common disease-initiation mechanisms.

The source is a male donor with ankylosing spondylitis or in good health (not recorded which). Specimen: blood, either unsorted or a sorted T cell fraction (not recorded which).

Here the CDR3 is given as CASTGRWGYTF. At the DNA level, the sequence is TGTGCCAGCACAGGACGGTGGGGCTACACCTTC. This chain is built from TRBV19 and TRBJ1-2; tentative D gene TRBD1, with 5 bases matching. V lost 9 bases and J lost 8 bases; the stretch between them is 13 bases long. CDR1 and CDR2 are read off the germline V gene (reference sequence) as LNHDA and SQIVND. Measured from the cysteine to the phenylalanine, the CDR3 is 11 residues long. The only DNA kept is the CDR3, 33 bases in frame from the first base.